These 20 T cell receptor beta chains came from one sample sequenced in a study of cytomegalovirus exposure and HLA in healthy donors. PCR used 60 Vbeta primers and 13 Jbeta primers. Sequenced by immunoSEQ multiplex PCR; TCRdb stores in-frame clones only, minus some. The sample includes 130,000 or so clones. The sequenced sample consisted of PBMCs. All receptors derive from a woman aged 55-75 years in good health and CMV-seronegative.

V gene TRBV28 combines with J gene TRBJ1-5; 8 bases fit TRBD1. V was pared by 5 bases and J by 4 bases, with 4 bases of the junction left unmatched. The germline V gene has CDR1 MDHEN and CDR2 SYDVKM. The CDR3 has 14 residues. CDR3 DNA: TGTGCCAGCAGTGGGGACAGGCCTAATCAGCCCCAGCATTTT. Translated, it gives CASSGDRPNQPQHF. Complete variable domain (other parts from reference TRBV28 and TRBJ1-5): DVKVTQSSRYLVKRTGEKVFLECVQDMDHENMFWYRQDPGLGLRLIYFSYDVKMKEKGDIPEGYSVSREKKERFSLILESASTNQTSMYLCASSGDRPNQPQHFGDGTRLSIL.

J is TRBJ2-7 and V is TRBV27; a weak D match, TRBD1 (6 bases). This CDR3 contains 12 residues. The V gene lost 6 bases and the J gene lost 9 bases, with 15 bases spanning the gap. Germline V gene lookup returns CDR1 MNHEY and CDR2 SMNVEV (reference sequence). CDR3 sequence: CASRAGDARQYF. The DNA for the CDR3 is TGTGCCAGCAGGGCAGGGGATGCGAGGCAGTACTTC.

A word on this clone: Other DNA sequences in this sample translate to the same CDR3. V usage is TRBV7-3 and J usage is TRBJ1-1, with no clear D. Germline-derived CDR1 and CDR2 are SGHTA and FQGTGA. Trimming removed 2 bases from V and 1 base from J, with 8 bases in between. This CDR3 has 14 residues. CDR3 sequence reads: CASSLGQTNTEAFF. CDR3 nucleotide sequence: TGTGCCAGCAGCTTAGGGCAGACGAACACTGAAGCTTTCTTT.

The chain links TRBV6-5 to TRBJ1-1, with a tentative D call TRBD1 (5 bases). Germline-derived CDR1 and CDR2 are MNHEY and SVGAGI. The length of the CDR3 is 15 residues. V was trimmed by 2 bases and J by 5 bases, leaving 15 bases between them. The CDR3 loop reads CASSYTGGGWTEAFF. The CDR3 DNA reads TGTGCCAGCAGTTACACCGGGGGGGGGTGGACTGAAGCTTTCTTT.

J is TRBJ1-1 and V is TRBV6-4, with 9 bases aligning to TRBD1. The CDR3 runs 15 residues. From germline, CDR1 is MRHNA and CDR2 SNTAGT. The J segment lost 4 bases and the V segment lost 6 bases, leaving 9 bases of the junction unmatched. The CDR3 sequence is CASRPEQGAGTEAFF. The DNA of the CDR3 is TGTGCCAGCAGGCCGGAACAGGGGGCTGGCACTGAAGCTTTCTTT.

The CDR3 nucleotides are TGTGCCAGCTCCTGGACAGGCTCGTCAGTAGCTTTCTTT. Translated: CASSWTGSSVAFF. The chain uses TRBV28 and TRBJ1-1; 7 nucleotides match TRBD1. This CDR3 comprises 13 residues. V shed 8 bases, J shed 10 bases, and the junction held 13 bases outside the gene matches. Germline CDR1 reads MDHEN; CDR2 reads SYDVKM.

The gene calls are TRBV20-1 and TRBJ1-1; D unclear. This CDR3 region has 11 residues. The V gene lost 3 bases and the J gene lost 8 bases, with 10 bases spanning the gap. The germline gives CDR1 DFQATT, CDR2 SNEGSKA (reference sequence). The CDR3 DNA is TGCAGTGCTAGCCGTACTCACGAAGCTTTCTTT. Translating gives CSASRTHEAFF.

The genes are TRBV5-1 and TRBJ1-5, with D uncertain. CDR1 and CDR2 from the germline V gene are SGHRS and YFSETQ. The CDR3 runs 14 residues. The V end lost 2 bases, the J end lost 3 bases, and 9 bases lay between the germline ends. The CDR3 bases are TGCGCCAGCAGCTTCGAGGGCGACAATCAGCCCCAGCATTTT. Translated: CASSFEGDNQPQHF.

CDR3 amino acids: CASSAPGLRYEQFF. In DNA form, the CDR3 reads TGTGCCAGCAGCGCACCGGGACTACGTTATGAGCAGTTCTTC. The chain is built from TRBV9 and TRBJ2-1; 7 bases align to TRBD2. After removal of 3 bases from V and 8 bases from J, the junction contained 8 bases not matched to a gene. The CDR3 has 14 residues. CDR1 and CDR2 from the germline V gene are SGDLS and YYNGEE.

The chain recombines TRBV28 with TRBJ2-7, with TRBD2 identical over 10 bases. The CDR3 totals 16 residues. J was trimmed by 0 bases and V by 4 bases; bases with no gene match: 6. CDR1 and CDR2 from the germline V gene are MDHEN and SYDVKM. CDR3 amino acids: CASSSPSGRGSYEQYF. The CDR3 region has the DNA TGTGCCAGCAGTTCACCTAGCGGGAGAGGCTCCTACGAGCAGTACTTC.

The V gene is TRBV7-9, the J gene TRBJ1-4; D is unclear. Germline values: CDR1 SEHNR, CDR2 FQNEAQ (reference sequence). Trimming left V 6 bases short and J 0 bases short, with 11 bases between. This CDR3 contains 15 residues. CDR3: CASSSPVATNEKLFF. Written as DNA, the CDR3 is TGTGCCAGCAGTTCTCCCGTTGCAACTAATGAAAAACTGTTTTTT.

The gene calls are TRBV5-1 and TRBJ2-6; the D gene is possibly TRBD2 (5 bases). V dropped 3 bases and J dropped 1 base, with 11 bases sitting between them. CDR3 size: 16 residues. Germline-derived CDR1 and CDR2 are SGHRS and YFSETQ. The CDR3 here is CASSSRLFSGANVLTF. CDR3 coding DNA: TGCGCCAGCAGCTCCCGACTATTTTCTGGGGCCAACGTCCTGACTTTC.

The V gene is TRBV10-3, the J gene TRBJ2-1; the match to TRBD2 covers 13 bases. Germline V gives CDR1 ENHRY, CDR2 SYGVKD. Trimming at V came to 8 bases and at J to 4 bases, leaving 5 bases not matched to a gene. The CDR3 is 15 amino acids. The DNA of the CDR3 is TGTGCCATCCGGGGGACTAGCGGGACGTACAATGAGCAGTTCTTC. Residues: CAIRGTSGTYNEQFF.

The rearrangement uses TRBV6-1 and TRBJ2-4; D call uncertain. Deletions cut 0 bases from V and 0 bases from J, with 12 bases between. The CDR3 length is 17 residues. Germline V gene data show CDR1 as MNHNS and CDR2 as SASEGT. The CDR3 loop is CASSEALLRLAKNIQYF. CDR3 DNA sequence: TGTGCCAGCAGTGAAGCGCTTCTGAGACTAGCCAAAAACATTCAGTACTTC.

This chain joins TRBV28 and TRBJ2-1, with TRBD2 identical over 10 bases. CDR3 size: 16 residues. V shed 5 bases, J shed 0 bases, and the junction held 4 bases outside the gene matches. Germline V gene lookup returns CDR1 MDHEN and CDR2 SYDVKM. Written as DNA, the CDR3 is TGTGCCAGCAGTAACGTAGCGGGGGGCTCCTACAATGAGCAGTTCTTC. Encoded protein: CASSNVAGGSYNEQFF.

The chain links TRBV28 to TRBJ1-5, with D possibly being TRBD1 (6 bases). Per the germline V gene, CDR1 is MDHEN and CDR2 is SYDVKM. The CDR3 loop spans 14 amino acids. V was shortened by 8 bases and J by 6 bases, with 17 bases between the two germline ends. CDR3 region: CASQPGPRGQPQHF. CDR3 DNA sequence: TGTGCCAGCCAACCGGGACCCAGGGGTCAGCCCCAGCATTTT.

This chain connects TRBV7-6 to TRBJ2-1; D is perhaps TRBD2 (6 bases). Germline V gene lookup returns CDR1 SGHVS and CDR2 FNYEAQ. CDR3 length: 17 residues. Trimming stripped 2 bases from V and 6 bases from J, with 20 bases between. The CDR3 sequence: CASSLMVGEDLRNEQFF. The CDR3 DNA sequence: TGTGCCAGCAGCTTAATGGTGGGGGAGGACCTTCGCAATGAGCAGTTCTTC.

The chain combines TRBV20-1 with TRBJ2-2; D remains unclear. Germline assignment: CDR1 DFQATT and CDR2 SNEGSKA (reference sequence). V was shortened by 2 bases and J by 6 bases, with 4 bases between the two germline ends. CDR3 length: 11 residues. CDR3 region: CSARLSGELFF. CDR3 DNA: TGCAGTGCTAGACTATCCGGGGAGCTGTTTTTT.

The rearrangement joins TRBV6-1 to TRBJ2-3, with TRBD1 as a possible D gene (6 bases). Trimming removed 8 bases at V and 3 bases at J, with 12 bases between. Germline V gene data show CDR1 as MNHNS and CDR2 as SASEGT. The CDR3 runs to 13 residues. The DNA for the CDR3 is TGTGCCAGCGGGGGCGCTTGGACAGATACGCAGTATTTT. It is translated as CASGGAWTDTQYF.

CDR3 DNA sequence: TGTGCCAGCGAGGAAGTCGGGGAGCTGTTTTTT. Its translation is CASEEVGELFF. The chain carries TRBV10-3 and TRBJ2-2; no clear D gene. Trimming cost V 10 bases and J 7 bases, with 10 bases left between them. This CDR3 comprises 11 residues. Germline loops: CDR1 ENHRY, CDR2 SYGVKD.